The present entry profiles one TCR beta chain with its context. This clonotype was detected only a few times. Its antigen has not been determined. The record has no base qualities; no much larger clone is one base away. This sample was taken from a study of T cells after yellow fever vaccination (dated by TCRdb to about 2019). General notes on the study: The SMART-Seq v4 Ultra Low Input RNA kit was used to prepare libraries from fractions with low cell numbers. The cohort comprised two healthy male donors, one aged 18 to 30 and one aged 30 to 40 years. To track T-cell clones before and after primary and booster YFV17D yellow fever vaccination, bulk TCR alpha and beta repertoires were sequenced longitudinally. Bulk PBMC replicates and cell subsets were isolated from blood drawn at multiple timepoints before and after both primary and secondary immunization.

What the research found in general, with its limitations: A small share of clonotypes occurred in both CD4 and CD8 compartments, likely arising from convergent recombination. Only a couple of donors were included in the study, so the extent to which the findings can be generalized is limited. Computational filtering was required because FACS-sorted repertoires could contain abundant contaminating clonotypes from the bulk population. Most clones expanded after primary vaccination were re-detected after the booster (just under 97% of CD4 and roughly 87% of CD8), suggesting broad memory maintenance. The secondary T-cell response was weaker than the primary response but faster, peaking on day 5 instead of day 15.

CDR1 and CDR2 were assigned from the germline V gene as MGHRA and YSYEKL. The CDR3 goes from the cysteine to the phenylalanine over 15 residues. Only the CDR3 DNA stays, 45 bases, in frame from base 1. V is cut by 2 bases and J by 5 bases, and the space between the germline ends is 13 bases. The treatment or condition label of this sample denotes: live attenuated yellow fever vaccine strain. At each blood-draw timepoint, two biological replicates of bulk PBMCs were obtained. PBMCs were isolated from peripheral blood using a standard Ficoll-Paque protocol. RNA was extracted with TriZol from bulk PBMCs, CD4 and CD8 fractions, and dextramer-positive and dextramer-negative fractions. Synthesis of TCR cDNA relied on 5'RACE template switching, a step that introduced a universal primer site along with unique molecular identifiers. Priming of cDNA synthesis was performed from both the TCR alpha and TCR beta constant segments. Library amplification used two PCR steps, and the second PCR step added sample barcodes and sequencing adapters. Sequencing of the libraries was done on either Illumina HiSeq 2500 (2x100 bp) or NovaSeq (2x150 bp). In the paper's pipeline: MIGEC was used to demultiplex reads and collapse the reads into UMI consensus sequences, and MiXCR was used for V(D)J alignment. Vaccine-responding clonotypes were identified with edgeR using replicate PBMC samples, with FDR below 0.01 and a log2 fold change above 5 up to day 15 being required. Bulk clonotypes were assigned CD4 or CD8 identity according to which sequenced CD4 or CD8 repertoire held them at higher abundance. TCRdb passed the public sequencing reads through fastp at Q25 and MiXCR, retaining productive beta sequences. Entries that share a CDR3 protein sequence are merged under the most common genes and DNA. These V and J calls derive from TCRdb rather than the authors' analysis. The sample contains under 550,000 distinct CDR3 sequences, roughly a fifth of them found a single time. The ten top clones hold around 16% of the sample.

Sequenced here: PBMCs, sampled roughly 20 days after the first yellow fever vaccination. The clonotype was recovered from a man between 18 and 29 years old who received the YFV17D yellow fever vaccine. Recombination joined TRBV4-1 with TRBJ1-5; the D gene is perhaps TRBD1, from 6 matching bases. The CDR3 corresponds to CASSQHRVSDQPQHF. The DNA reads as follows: TGCGCCAGCAGCCAACACAGGGTTTCCGATCAGCCCCAGCATTTT.